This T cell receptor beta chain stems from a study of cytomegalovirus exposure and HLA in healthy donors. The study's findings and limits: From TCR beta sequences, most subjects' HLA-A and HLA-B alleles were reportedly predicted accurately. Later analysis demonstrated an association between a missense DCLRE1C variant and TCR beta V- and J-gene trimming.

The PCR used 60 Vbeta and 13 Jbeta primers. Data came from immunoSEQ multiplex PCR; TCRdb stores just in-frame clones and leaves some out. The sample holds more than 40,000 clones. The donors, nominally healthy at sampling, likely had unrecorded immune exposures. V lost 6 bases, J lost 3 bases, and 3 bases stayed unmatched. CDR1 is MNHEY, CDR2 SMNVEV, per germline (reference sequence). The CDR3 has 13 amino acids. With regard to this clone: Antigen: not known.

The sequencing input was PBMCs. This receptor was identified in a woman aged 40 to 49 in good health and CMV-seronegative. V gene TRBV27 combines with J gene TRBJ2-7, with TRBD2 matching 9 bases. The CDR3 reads CASRAGGIYEQYF. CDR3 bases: TGTGCCAGCAGGGCGGGAGGGATCTACGAGCAGTACTTC.